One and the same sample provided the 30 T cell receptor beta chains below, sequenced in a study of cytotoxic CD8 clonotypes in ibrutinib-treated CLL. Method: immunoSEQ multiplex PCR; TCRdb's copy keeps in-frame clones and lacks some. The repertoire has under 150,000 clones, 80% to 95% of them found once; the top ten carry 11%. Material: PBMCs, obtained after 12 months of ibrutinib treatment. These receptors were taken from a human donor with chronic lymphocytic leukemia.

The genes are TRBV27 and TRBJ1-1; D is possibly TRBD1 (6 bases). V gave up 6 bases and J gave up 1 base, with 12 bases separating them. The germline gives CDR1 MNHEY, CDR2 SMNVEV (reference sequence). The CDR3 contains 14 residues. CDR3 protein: CASSTTGRNTEAFF. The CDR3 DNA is TGTGCCAGCAGCACAACAGGGAGGAACACTGAAGCTTTCTTT.

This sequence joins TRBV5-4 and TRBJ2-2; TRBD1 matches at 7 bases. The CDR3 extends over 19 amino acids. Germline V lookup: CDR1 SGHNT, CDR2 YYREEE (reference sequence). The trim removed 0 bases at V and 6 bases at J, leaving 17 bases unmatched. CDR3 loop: CASSLGQGQPTSGAGELFF. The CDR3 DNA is TGTGCCAGCAGCTTGGGACAGGGTCAACCTACCAGTGGTGCCGGGGAGCTGTTTTTT.

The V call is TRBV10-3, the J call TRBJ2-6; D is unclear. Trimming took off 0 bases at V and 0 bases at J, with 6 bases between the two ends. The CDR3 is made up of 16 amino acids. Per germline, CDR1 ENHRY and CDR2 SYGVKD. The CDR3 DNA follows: TGTGCCATCAGTGAGTCGAAGAGCTCTGGGGCCAACGTCCTGACTTTC. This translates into CAISESKSSGANVLTF.

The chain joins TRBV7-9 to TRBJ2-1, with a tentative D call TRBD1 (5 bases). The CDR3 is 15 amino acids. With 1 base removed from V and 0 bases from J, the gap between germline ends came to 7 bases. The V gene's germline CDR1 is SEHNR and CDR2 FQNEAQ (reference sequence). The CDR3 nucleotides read TGTGCCAGCAGCTTAGGCACAGGCTCCTACAATGAGCAGTTCTTC. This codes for CASSLGTGSYNEQFF.

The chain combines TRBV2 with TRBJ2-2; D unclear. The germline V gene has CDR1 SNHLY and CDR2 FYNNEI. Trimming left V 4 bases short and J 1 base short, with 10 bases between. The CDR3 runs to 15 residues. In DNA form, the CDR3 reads TGTGCCAGCAGTGTTTCAGGAGAGAACACCGGGGAGCTGTTTTTT. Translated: CASSVSGENTGELFF.

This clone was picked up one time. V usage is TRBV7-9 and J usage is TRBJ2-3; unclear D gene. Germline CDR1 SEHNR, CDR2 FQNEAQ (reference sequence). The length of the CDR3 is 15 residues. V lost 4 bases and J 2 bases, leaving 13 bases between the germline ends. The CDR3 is CASSWPFDLTDTQYF. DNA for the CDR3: TGTGCCAGCAGCTGGCCCTTCGACCTCACAGATACGCAGTATTTT.

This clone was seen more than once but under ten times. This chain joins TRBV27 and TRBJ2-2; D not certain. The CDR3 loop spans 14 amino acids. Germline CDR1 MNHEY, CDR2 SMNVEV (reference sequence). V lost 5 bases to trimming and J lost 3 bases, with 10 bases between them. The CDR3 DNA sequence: TGTGCCAGCAGTCCGGACCTTTACACCGGGGAGCTGTTTTTT. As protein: CASSPDLYTGELFF.

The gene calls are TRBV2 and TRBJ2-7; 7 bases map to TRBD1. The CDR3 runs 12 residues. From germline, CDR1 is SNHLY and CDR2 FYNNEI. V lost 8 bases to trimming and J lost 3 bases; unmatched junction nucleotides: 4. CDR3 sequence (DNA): TGTGCCAGCGGGGCAGGGGGCTACGAGCAGTACTTC. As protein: CASGAGGYEQYF.

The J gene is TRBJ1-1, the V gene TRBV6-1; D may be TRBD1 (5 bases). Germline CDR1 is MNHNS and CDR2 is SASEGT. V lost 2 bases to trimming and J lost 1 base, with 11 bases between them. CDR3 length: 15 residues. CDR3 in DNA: TGTGCCAGCAGTGAATTGGGCAGGGCGAACACTGAAGCTTTCTTT. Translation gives CASSELGRANTEAFF.

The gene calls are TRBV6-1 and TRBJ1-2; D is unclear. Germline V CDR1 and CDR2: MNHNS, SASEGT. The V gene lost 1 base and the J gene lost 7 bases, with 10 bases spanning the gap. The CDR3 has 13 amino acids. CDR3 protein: CASSEEQLSGYTF. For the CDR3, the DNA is TGTGCCAGCAGTGAAGAACAGTTGAGTGGCTACACCTTC.

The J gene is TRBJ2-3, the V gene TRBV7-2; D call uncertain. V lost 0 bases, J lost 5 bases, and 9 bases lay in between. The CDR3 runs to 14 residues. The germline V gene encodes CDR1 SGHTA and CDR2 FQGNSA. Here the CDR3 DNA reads TGTGCCAGCAGCTTAGCGGGTTATGTAGATACGCAGTATTTT. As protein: CASSLAGYVDTQYF.

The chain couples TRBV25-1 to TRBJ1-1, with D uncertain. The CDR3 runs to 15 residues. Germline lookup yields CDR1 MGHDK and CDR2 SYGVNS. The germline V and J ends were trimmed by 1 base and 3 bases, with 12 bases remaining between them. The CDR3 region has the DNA TGTGCCAGCAGTGAATTCGAAAGAGGGCACACTGAAGCTTTCTTT. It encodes CASSEFERGHTEAFF.

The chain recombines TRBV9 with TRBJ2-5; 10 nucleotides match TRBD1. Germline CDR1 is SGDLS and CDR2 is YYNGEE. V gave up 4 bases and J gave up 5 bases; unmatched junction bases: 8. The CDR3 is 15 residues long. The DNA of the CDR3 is TGTGCCAGCAGCCCCCGACAGGGGGCAGGGGAGACCCAGTACTTC. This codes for CASSPRQGAGETQYF.

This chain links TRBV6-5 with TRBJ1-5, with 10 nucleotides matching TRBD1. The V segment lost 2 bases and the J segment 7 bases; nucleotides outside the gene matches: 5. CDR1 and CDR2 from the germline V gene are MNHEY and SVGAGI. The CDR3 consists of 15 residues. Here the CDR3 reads CASSYDRGPEQPQHF. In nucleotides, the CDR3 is TGTGCCAGCAGTTACGACAGGGGGCCTGAACAGCCCCAGCATTTT.

This CDR3 reads CASSGIYGVGEKLFF. CDR3 coding DNA: TGTGCCAGCAGTGGTATATATGGGGTCGGGGAAAAACTGTTTTTT. J is TRBJ1-4 and V is TRBV25-1, with unresolved D. The CDR3 runs 15 residues. CDR1 is MGHDK, CDR2 SYGVNS, per germline. V was clipped by 4 bases and J by 8 bases, with 17 bases between them.

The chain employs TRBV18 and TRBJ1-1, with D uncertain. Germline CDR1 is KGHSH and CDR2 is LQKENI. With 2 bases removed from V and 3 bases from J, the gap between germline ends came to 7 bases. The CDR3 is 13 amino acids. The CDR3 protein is CASSPIQDTEAFF. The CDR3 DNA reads TGTGCCAGCTCACCAATCCAGGACACTGAAGCTTTCTTT.

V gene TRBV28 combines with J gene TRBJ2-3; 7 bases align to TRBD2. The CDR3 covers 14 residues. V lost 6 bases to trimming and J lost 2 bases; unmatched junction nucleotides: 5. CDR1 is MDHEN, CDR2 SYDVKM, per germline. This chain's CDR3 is CASSSGTITDTQYF. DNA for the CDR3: TGTGCCAGCAGCTCCGGGACTATCACAGATACGCAGTATTTT.

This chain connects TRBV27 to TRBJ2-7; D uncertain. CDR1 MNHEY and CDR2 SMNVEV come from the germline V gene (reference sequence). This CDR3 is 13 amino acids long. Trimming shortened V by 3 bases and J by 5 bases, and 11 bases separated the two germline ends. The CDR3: CASSFGGYDEQYF. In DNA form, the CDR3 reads TGTGCCAGCAGTTTTGGTGGGTACGACGAGCAGTACTTC.

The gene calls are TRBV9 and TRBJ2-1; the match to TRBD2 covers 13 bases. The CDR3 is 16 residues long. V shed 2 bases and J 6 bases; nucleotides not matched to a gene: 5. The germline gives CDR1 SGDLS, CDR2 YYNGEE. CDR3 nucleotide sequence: TGTGCCAGCAGCGTTGAACTAGCGGGAGGGGGCAATGAGCAGTTCTTC. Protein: CASSVELAGGGNEQFF.

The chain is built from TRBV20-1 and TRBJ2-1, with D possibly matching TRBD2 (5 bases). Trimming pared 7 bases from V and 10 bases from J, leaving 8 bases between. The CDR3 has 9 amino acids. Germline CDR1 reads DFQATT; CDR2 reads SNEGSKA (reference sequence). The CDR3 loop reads CSGPGEQFF. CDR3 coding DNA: TGCAGTGGTCCGGGGGAGCAGTTCTTC.

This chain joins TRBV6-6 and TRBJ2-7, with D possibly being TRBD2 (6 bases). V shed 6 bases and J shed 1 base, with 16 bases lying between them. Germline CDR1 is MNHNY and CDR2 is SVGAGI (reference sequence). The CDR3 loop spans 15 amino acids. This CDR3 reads CASRKTGTPSYEQYF. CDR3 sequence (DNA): TGTGCCAGCAGAAAGACCGGGACTCCGTCCTACGAGCAGTACTTC.

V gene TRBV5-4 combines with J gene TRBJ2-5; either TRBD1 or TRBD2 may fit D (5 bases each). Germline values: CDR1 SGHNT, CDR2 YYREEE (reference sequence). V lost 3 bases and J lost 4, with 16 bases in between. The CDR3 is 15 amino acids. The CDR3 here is CASSSAEGFRETQYF. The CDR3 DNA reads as TGTGCCAGCAGCTCCGCCGAGGGGTTCAGAGAGACCCAGTACTTC.

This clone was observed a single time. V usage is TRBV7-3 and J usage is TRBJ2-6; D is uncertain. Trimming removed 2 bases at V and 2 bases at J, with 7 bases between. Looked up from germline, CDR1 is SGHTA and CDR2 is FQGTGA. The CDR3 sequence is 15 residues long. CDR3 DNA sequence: TGTGCCAGCAGCTTAGCACCCCCTGGGGCCAACGTCCTGACTTTC. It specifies CASSLAPPGANVLTF.

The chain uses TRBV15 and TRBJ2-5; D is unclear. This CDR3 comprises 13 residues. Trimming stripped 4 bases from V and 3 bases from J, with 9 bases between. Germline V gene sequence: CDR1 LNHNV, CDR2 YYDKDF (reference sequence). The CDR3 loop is CATSIGREETQYF. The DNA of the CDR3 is TGTGCCACCAGCATAGGAAGGGAAGAGACCCAGTACTTC. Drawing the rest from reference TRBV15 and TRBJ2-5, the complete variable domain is DAMVIQNPRYQVTQFGKPVTLSCSQTLNHNVMYWYQQKSSQAPKLLFHYYDKDFNNEADTPDNFQSRRPNTSFCFLDIRSPGLGDTAMYLCATSIGREETQYFGPGTRLLVL.

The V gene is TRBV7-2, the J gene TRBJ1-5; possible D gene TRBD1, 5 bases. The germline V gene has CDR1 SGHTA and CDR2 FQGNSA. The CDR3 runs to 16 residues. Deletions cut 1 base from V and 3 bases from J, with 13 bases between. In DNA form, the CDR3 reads TGTGCCAGCAGCTTAGTTGGAGGGGCTCCCAATCAGCCCCAGCATTTT. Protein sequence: CASSLVGGAPNQPQHF.

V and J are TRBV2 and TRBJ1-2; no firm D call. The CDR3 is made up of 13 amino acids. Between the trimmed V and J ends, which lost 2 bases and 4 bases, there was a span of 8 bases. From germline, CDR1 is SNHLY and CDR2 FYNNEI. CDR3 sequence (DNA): TGTGCCAGCAGTGAACGGGCAGCCTATGGCTACACCTTC. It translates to CASSERAAYGYTF.

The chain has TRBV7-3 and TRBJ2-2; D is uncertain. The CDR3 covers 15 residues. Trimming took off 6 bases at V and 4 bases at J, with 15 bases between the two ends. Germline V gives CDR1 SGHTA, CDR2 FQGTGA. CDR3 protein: CASRPGPTATGELFF. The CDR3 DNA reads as TGTGCCAGCAGGCCGGGTCCTACCGCCACCGGGGAGCTGTTTTTT.

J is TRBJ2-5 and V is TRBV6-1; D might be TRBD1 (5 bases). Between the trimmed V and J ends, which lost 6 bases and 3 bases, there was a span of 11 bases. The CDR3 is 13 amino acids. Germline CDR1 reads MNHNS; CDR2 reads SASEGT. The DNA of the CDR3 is TGTGCCAGCAGGGGCGACAGAAAAGAGACCCAGTACTTC. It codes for CASRGDRKETQYF.

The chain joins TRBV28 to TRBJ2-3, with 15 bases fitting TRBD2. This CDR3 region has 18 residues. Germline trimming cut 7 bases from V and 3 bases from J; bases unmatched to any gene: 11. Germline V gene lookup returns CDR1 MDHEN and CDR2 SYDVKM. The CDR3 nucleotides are TGTGCCAGCACCCTTCCTGGACTAGCGGGAGGGCTTACAGATACGCAGTATTTT. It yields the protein CASTLPGLAGGLTDTQYF.

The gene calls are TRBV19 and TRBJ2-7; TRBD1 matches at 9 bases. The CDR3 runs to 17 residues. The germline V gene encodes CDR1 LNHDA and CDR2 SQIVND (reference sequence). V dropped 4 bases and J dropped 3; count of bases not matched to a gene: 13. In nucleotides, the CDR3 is TGTGCCAGTAGTAATGGACAGGGGCCCTCTGGTAGCTACGAGCAGTACTTC. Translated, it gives CASSNGQGPSGSYEQYF.